Below are 21 T cell receptor beta chains sequenced from a single sample in a study of blood T cell repertoires in COVID-19. Assay used: immunoSEQ multiplex PCR; TCRdb lists only in-frame clones, some missing. This table has roughly 50,000 clones, roughly 80% appearing once. Source material: peripheral blood. The receptors stem from a human donor in a cohort sampled during active COVID-19.

In nucleotides, the CDR3 is TGTGCCAGCAGCCTGGGCCCTACTACTGGAGGCTATGGCTACACCTTC. Its protein product is CASSLGPTTGGYGYTF. The chain employs TRBV5-4 and TRBJ1-2; no reliable D call. In germline, CDR1 is SGHNT, CDR2 YYREEE (reference sequence). V shed 4 bases and J shed 4 bases, with 20 bases lying between them. The CDR3 is 16 amino acids.

The V gene is TRBV7-8, the J gene TRBJ2-7; no reliable D call. This CDR3 has 14 amino acids. The germline V and J ends were trimmed by 5 bases and 0 bases, with 11 bases remaining between them. Germline V gives CDR1 SGHVS, CDR2 FQNEAQ. The CDR3 region has the DNA TGTGCCAGCAGCCCGGTCCGAAACTCCTACGAGCAGTACTTC. Encoded protein: CASSPVRNSYEQYF.

The chain carries TRBV7-2 and TRBJ2-2; no firm D call. The germline V gene has CDR1 SGHTA and CDR2 FQGNSA. Trimming stripped 0 bases from V and 1 base from J, with 9 bases between. The CDR3 totals 16 residues. CDR3 DNA: TGTGCCAGCAGCTTAGCTTCCAGAAGGAACACCGGGGAGCTGTTTTTT. It translates to CASSLASRRNTGELFF.

J is TRBJ1-1 and V is TRBV5-1, with a weak D call TRBD1 (6 bases). The germline V gene encodes CDR1 SGHRS and CDR2 YFSETQ. Trimming removed 0 bases from V and 0 bases from J, with 9 bases in between. CDR3 size: 15 residues. This CDR3 is CASSLGSGVNTEAFF. CDR3 DNA: TGCGCCAGCAGCTTGGGCTCAGGGGTGAACACTGAAGCTTTCTTT.

The rearrangement uses TRBV2 and TRBJ2-7, with D unresolved. V was pared by 7 bases and J by 2 bases, with 12 bases between. The CDR3 extends over 13 amino acids. CDR1 is SNHLY, CDR2 FYNNEI, per germline. CDR3 in amino acids: CASTLTLPYEQYF. CDR3 DNA sequence: TGTGCCAGCACCCTGACTCTACCCTACGAGCAGTACTTC. Supplemented by reference TRBV2 and TRBJ2-7, the full variable domain reads EPEVTQTPSHQVTQMGQEVILRCVPISNHLYFYWYRQILGQKVEFLVSFYNNEISEKSEIFDDQFSVERPDGSNFTLKIRSTKLEDSAMYFCASTLTLPYEQYFGPGTRLTVT.

The chain links TRBV4-1 to TRBJ1-1, with D perhaps matching TRBD1 (5 bases). Per germline, CDR1 MGHRA and CDR2 YSYEKL. The V gene lost 0 bases and the J gene lost 4 bases, with 9 bases spanning the gap. The CDR3 extends over 14 amino acids. The CDR3 is CASSQDRGGTEAFF. The DNA for the CDR3 is TGCGCCAGCAGCCAAGATAGGGGCGGCACTGAAGCTTTCTTT.

This CDR3 is CASSPPGLGEKLFF. Written as DNA, the CDR3 is TGTGCCAGCTCCCCCCCGGGGTTGGGTGAAAAACTGTTTTTT. The chain has TRBV28 and TRBJ1-4; D remains unclear. The CDR3 is 14 amino acids. Germline CDR1 reads MDHEN; CDR2 reads SYDVKM. The ends were cut back, 8 bases at V and 7 bases at J, with 17 bases in the middle.

V and J are TRBV29-1 and TRBJ1-2; 8 nucleotides line up with TRBD1. Germline values: CDR1 SQVTM, CDR2 ANQGSEA. The CDR3 loop spans 13 amino acids. The junction had 4 bases not matched to a gene; V was cut back by 3 bases and J by 4 bases. The CDR3 here is CSVEEQGVYGYTF. The DNA for the CDR3 is TGCAGCGTTGAGGAACAGGGGGTCTATGGCTACACCTTC.

The CDR3 region is CASDRLQDRGTLHF. The CDR3 nucleotides are TGTGCCAGCGATCGGCTTCAGGACAGGGGTACCCTCCACTTT. This rearrangement joins TRBV2 to TRBJ1-6; TRBD1 agrees at 9 bases. CDR1 SNHLY and CDR2 FYNNEI come from the germline V gene. CDR3 size: 14 residues. V was pared by 8 bases and J by 14 bases, with 13 bases of the junction left unmatched.

The chain combines TRBV5-1 with TRBJ1-4; a weak D match, TRBD1 (5 bases). Germline loops: CDR1 SGHRS, CDR2 YFSETQ. V gave up 5 bases and J gave up 8 bases, with 16 bases separating them. This CDR3 is 14 amino acids long. This CDR3 is CASSSGGGLEKLFF. The CDR3 nucleotides read TGCGCCAGCAGTTCGGGGGGAGGGCTGGAAAAACTGTTTTTT.

The V and J genes are TRBV3-1 (or the pseudogene TRBV3-2) and TRBJ1-1; TRBD1 might be the D (5 bases). This CDR3 is built from 12 residues. CDR1 LGHDT and CDR2 YNNKEL come from the germline V gene (reference sequence). Trimming stripped 5 bases from V and 11 bases from J, with 15 bases between. The CDR3 nucleotides are TGTGCCAGCAGCTCAGGCGACAGATCCGCTTTCTTT. Translated: CASSSGDRSAFF.

The J gene is TRBJ2-3, the V gene TRBV3-1 (or the pseudogene TRBV3-2); unclear D gene. This CDR3 is 13 amino acids long. V shed 3 bases and J shed 0 bases, with 4 bases lying between them. The germline gives CDR1 LGHDT, CDR2 YNNKEL (reference sequence). CDR3: CASSQASTDTQYF. The CDR3 DNA follows: TGTGCCAGCAGCCAGGCTAGCACAGATACGCAGTATTTT.

This clone was picked up one time. The chain is built from TRBV28 and TRBJ1-5; tentative D call: TRBD1 (6 bases). Trimming pared 2 bases from V and 3 bases from J, leaving 14 bases between. Germline V CDR1 and CDR2: MDHEN, SYDVKM. This CDR3 is 16 amino acids long. The CDR3 region has the DNA TGTGCCAGCAGTTTAACACAGGGCACGGCCAATCAGCCCCAGCATTTT. This gives the protein CASSLTQGTANQPQHF.

This clone showed up just once. The chain employs TRBV25-1 and TRBJ2-7; 7 bases line up with TRBD1. V lost 1 base and J lost 5; bases outside the gene matches: 14. Germline CDR1 MGHDK, CDR2 SYGVNS. The CDR3 length is 17 residues. CDR3 sequence reads: CASSELGNGGQYDEQYF. In DNA, the CDR3 is TGTGCCAGCAGTGAATTAGGTAATGGGGGACAGTACGACGAGCAGTACTTC.

Turning to this clone: Its ends do not fully match the called genes, so a read error is possible. The genes are TRBV12-3 or TRBV12-4 and TRBJ2-3, with D possibly being TRBD2 (5 bases). The CDR3 spans 12 residues. The CDR3 DNA follows: TGTGCCAGCGGGTCTAGCACCGATACGCAGTATTTT. It yields the protein CASGSSTDTQYF.

J is TRBJ1-5 and V is TRBV29-1, with D possibly matching TRBD1 (5 bases). Trimming shortened V by 5 bases and J by 2 bases, and 10 bases separated the two germline ends. Germline V gene sequence: CDR1 SQVTM, CDR2 ANQGSEA. The CDR3 sequence is 13 residues long. The CDR3 sequence is CSVSGGGNQPQHF. DNA of the CDR3: TGCAGCGTTTCGGGGGGGGGCAATCAGCCCCAGCATTTT.

This chain joins TRBV28 and TRBJ1-1; 7 bases agree with TRBD1. With 6 bases clipped from V and 6 bases from J, the junction kept 10 bases outside the gene matches. Germline CDR1 reads MDHEN; CDR2 reads SYDVKM. The CDR3 has 14 amino acids. CDR3 sequence reads: CASRQTGVWAEAFF. The CDR3 nucleotides are TGTGCCAGCAGACAAACAGGGGTTTGGGCTGAAGCTTTCTTT.

This clone was recorded only once. This chain links TRBV24-1 with TRBJ1-6; 8 bases align to TRBD1. V was clipped by 10 bases and J by 6 bases; unmatched bases: 7. The CDR3 covers 14 residues. The germline V gene encodes CDR1 KGHDR and CDR2 SFDVKD. Written as DNA, the CDR3 is TGTGCCACAAACCTACAGGGGGTTAATTCACCCCTCCACTTT. Translating gives CATNLQGVNSPLHF.

This sequence joins TRBV24-1 and TRBJ2-7; 9 positions agree with TRBD1. Germline V gene lookup returns CDR1 KGHDR and CDR2 SFDVKD. Germline trimming cut 4 bases from V and 3 bases from J; bases unmatched to any gene: 3. The CDR3 has 14 amino acids. The CDR3 DNA reads TGTGCCACCAGTGACCCGACAGGGGGCTACGAGCAGTACTTC. This sequence encodes CATSDPTGGYEQYF.

The chain employs TRBV3-1 (or the pseudogene TRBV3-2) and TRBJ2-3; 8 bases map to TRBD1. Germline trimming cut 4 bases from V and 4 bases from J; bases unmatched to any gene: 10. This CDR3 has 16 amino acids. The germline V gene encodes CDR1 LGHDT and CDR2 YNNKEL (reference sequence). CDR3 region: CASSPTGVFRPDTQYF. CDR3 nucleotides: TGTGCCAGCAGCCCGACAGGGGTCTTTAGGCCAGATACGCAGTATTTT.

V gene TRBV11-2 combines with J gene TRBJ2-2; 8 bases map to TRBD1. CDR1 SGHAT and CDR2 FQNNGV come from the germline V gene. The trim removed 5 bases at V and 3 bases at J, leaving 14 bases unmatched. The CDR3 sequence is 18 residues long. CDR3 region: CASSPPADRGGYTGELFF. The CDR3 DNA is TGTGCCAGCAGCCCACCCGCCGACAGGGGTGGTTACACCGGGGAGCTGTTTTTT. Full variable domain (rest looked up from reference TRBV11-2 and TRBJ2-2): EAGVAQSPRYKIIEKRQSVAFWCNPISGHATLYWYQQILGQGPKLLIQFQNNGVVDDSQLPKDRFSAERLKGVDSTLKIQPAKLEDSAVYLCASSPPADRGGYTGELFFGEGSRLTVL.